Listed below are T cell receptor beta chains from one sample, sequenced in a study of cytomegalovirus exposure and HLA in healthy donors. The repertoire was sequenced with immunoSEQ multiplex PCR; TCRdb's copy has only in-frame clones and lacks some. The sample consists of 210,000 or so clones, around 80% of them appearing once. Sequencing was done on a sample of PBMCs. Receptors originate from a woman aged 60-75 years in good health and CMV-seropositive. Each CDR3 is given with its conserved first and last residue. Each record gives: clone size, J gene, V gene, D gene, CDR3 DNA, CDR3 protein. D genes are given only for firm matches. Clone size appears in some rows only: once, few, many, or a class for an expanded clone.

abundance: NA; j_gene: TRBJ1-5; v_gene: TRBV2; d_gene: TRBD1; CDR3nt: TGTGCCAGCAGGACGGACAGGGGAATATGGAATCAGCCCCAGCATTTT; CDR3aa: CASRTDRGIWNQPQHF
abundance: NA; j_gene: TRBJ2-7; v_gene: TRBV5-1; d_gene: NA; CDR3nt: TGCGCCAGCAGCTCCCTCGGGAGTATGTTGTACGAGCAGTACTTC; CDR3aa: CASSSLGSMLYEQYF
abundance: NA; j_gene: TRBJ2-1; v_gene: TRBV10-3; d_gene: NA; CDR3nt: TGTGCCATCAGTCAAGACAGTGAGCAGTTCTTC; CDR3aa: CAISQDSEQFF
abundance: few; j_gene: TRBJ2-3; v_gene: TRBV30; d_gene: TRBD2; CDR3nt: TGTGCCTGGAGTGAGCTAGCGGGAGTATCAGATACGCAGTATTTT; CDR3aa: CAWSELAGVSDTQYF
abundance: NA; j_gene: TRBJ1-4; v_gene: TRBV2; d_gene: NA; CDR3nt: TGTGCCAGCAGTGACATTAATGAAAAACTGTTTTTT; CDR3aa: CASSDINEKLFF
abundance: NA; j_gene: TRBJ1-5; v_gene: TRBV5-4; d_gene: NA; CDR3nt: TGTGCCAGCAGCCTGCAGGGGTCGGAGCCCCAGCATTTT; CDR3aa: CASSLQGSEPQHF
abundance: NA; j_gene: TRBJ2-7; v_gene: TRBV28; d_gene: TRBD1; CDR3nt: TGTGCCAGCAGCGGATATATCGGGACAGGAGGCTACGAGCAGTACTTC; CDR3aa: CASSGYIGTGGYEQYF
abundance: NA; j_gene: TRBJ1-1; v_gene: TRBV5-4; d_gene: NA; CDR3nt: TGTGCCAGCAGCTTGGAAGGCGGGATCACTGAAGCTTTCTTT; CDR3aa: CASSLEGGITEAFF
abundance: NA; j_gene: TRBJ2-7; v_gene: TRBV5-5; d_gene: NA; CDR3nt: TGTGCCAGCAGCTCCACAGGTTCCTCCTACGAGCAGTACTTC; CDR3aa: CASSSTGSSYEQYF
abundance: once; j_gene: TRBJ1-5; v_gene: TRBV6-6; d_gene: NA; CDR3nt: TGTGCCAGCAGTCCCCGGGAGGGGATCTGGCAGCCCCAGCATTTT; CDR3aa: CASSPREGIWQPQHF
abundance: NA; j_gene: TRBJ1-1; v_gene: TRBV27; d_gene: TRBD1; CDR3nt: TGTGCCAGCAGTTTACAGGGGGCTTTGAACACTGAAGCTTTCTTT; CDR3aa: CASSLQGALNTEAFF
abundance: NA; j_gene: TRBJ2-6; v_gene: TRBV7-9; d_gene: TRBD1; CDR3nt: TGTGCCAGCAGCTTCGGACAGGGAACTTCTGGGGCCAACGTCCTGACTTTC; CDR3aa: CASSFGQGTSGANVLTF
abundance: once; j_gene: TRBJ1-5; v_gene: TRBV7-8; d_gene: NA; CDR3nt: TGTGCCAGCAGCCCGGACACGAGCAATCAGCCCCAGCATTTT; CDR3aa: CASSPDTSNQPQHF
abundance: NA; j_gene: TRBJ1-1; v_gene: TRBV19; d_gene: NA; CDR3nt: TGTGCCAGTAAGCGGCAGAACACTGAAGCTTTCTTT; CDR3aa: CASKRQNTEAFF
abundance: few; j_gene: TRBJ2-3; v_gene: TRBV29-1; d_gene: NA; CDR3nt: TGCACCTACGCCCGGGGTGATACGCAGTATTTT; CDR3aa: CTYARGDTQYF
abundance: NA; j_gene: TRBJ1-1; v_gene: TRBV29-1; d_gene: NA; CDR3nt: TGCAGCGTTGAAGTCCAGGGCGGTATCACTGAAGCTTTCTTT; CDR3aa: CSVEVQGGITEAFF
abundance: NA; j_gene: TRBJ2-7; v_gene: TRBV10-1; d_gene: NA; CDR3nt: TGCGCCAGCAGTGAGTCGGAACAGGGCCACGAGCAGTACTTC; CDR3aa: CASSESEQGHEQYF
abundance: NA; j_gene: TRBJ2-3; v_gene: TRBV5-1; d_gene: TRBD2; CDR3nt: TGCGCCAGCAGCTCTGGTATAGCGGGCAGCACAGATACGCAGTATTTT; CDR3aa: CASSSGIAGSTDTQYF
abundance: NA; j_gene: TRBJ1-2; v_gene: TRBV25-1; d_gene: NA; CDR3nt: TGTGCCAGCAGTGTCGGTTTAGGGGAAGGCTACACCTTC; CDR3aa: CASSVGLGEGYTF
abundance: NA; j_gene: TRBJ2-5; v_gene: TRBV28; d_gene: NA; CDR3nt: TGTGCCAGCACCCAGGGGGGTGTAGAGACCCAGTACTTC; CDR3aa: CASTQGGVETQYF
abundance: NA; j_gene: TRBJ2-2; v_gene: TRBV7-8; d_gene: TRBD2; CDR3nt: TGTGCCAGCAGCTTGATCGGACTAGCGAGACTCACCGGGGAGCTGTTTTTT; CDR3aa: CASSLIGLARLTGELFF
abundance: NA; j_gene: TRBJ2-4; v_gene: TRBV10-2; d_gene: NA; CDR3nt: TGCGCCAGCTGGGACACCGAAGCCAAAAACATTCAGTACTTC; CDR3aa: CASWDTEAKNIQYF
abundance: NA; j_gene: TRBJ2-1; v_gene: TRBV4-1; d_gene: NA; CDR3nt: TGCGCCAGCAGCCACGGGATCTGGCAGTTCTTC; CDR3aa: CASSHGIWQFF
abundance: NA; j_gene: TRBJ1-5; v_gene: TRBV10-1; d_gene: TRBD1; CDR3nt: TGCGCCAGCACCTTAACAGGGGAGAGCAATCAGCCCCAGCATTTT; CDR3aa: CASTLTGESNQPQHF
abundance: NA; j_gene: TRBJ2-1; v_gene: TRBV14; d_gene: TRBD2; CDR3nt: TGTGCCAGCAGCCAGGGACTAGCGGGGGGGCGTGAGCAGTTCTTC; CDR3aa: CASSQGLAGGREQFF
abundance: NA; j_gene: TRBJ2-3; v_gene: TRBV7-9; d_gene: NA; CDR3nt: TGTGCCAGCAGTCTAAATCTTGACAGCCCGATGATGTATTTT; CDR3aa: CASSLNLDSPMMYF
abundance: NA; j_gene: TRBJ2-4; v_gene: TRBV5-4; d_gene: TRBD2; CDR3nt: TGTGCCAGCAGCTTGGGTAGCGGGGGAGAGGTCAAAAACATTCAGTACTTC; CDR3aa: CASSLGSGGEVKNIQYF
abundance: NA; j_gene: TRBJ2-1; v_gene: TRBV30; d_gene: NA; CDR3nt: TGTGCCTGGAGTCGGCGGGCAGCGAACAATGAGCAGTTCTTC; CDR3aa: CAWSRRAANNEQFF
abundance: NA; j_gene: TRBJ2-5; v_gene: TRBV30; d_gene: TRBD2; CDR3nt: TGTGCCTGGGATACTAGCGGAGAGACCCAGTACTTC; CDR3aa: CAWDTSGETQYF
abundance: NA; j_gene: TRBJ2-5; v_gene: TRBV5-1; d_gene: TRBD2; CDR3nt: TGCGCCAGCAGCTCAGAGACTAGCGGGAGGCCAGGGGAGGCCCAGTACTTC; CDR3aa: CASSSETSGRPGEAQYF
abundance: NA; j_gene: TRBJ2-7; v_gene: TRBV6-5; d_gene: NA; CDR3nt: TGTGCCAGCAGTTTTAAGGGGCGAGATTACGAGCAGTACTTC; CDR3aa: CASSFKGRDYEQYF
abundance: NA; j_gene: TRBJ2-7; v_gene: TRBV28; d_gene: NA; CDR3nt: TGTGCCAGCAGTTTAAGTGGCTTCGAGCAGTACTTC; CDR3aa: CASSLSGFEQYF
abundance: few; j_gene: TRBJ1-5; v_gene: TRBV2; d_gene: TRBD1; CDR3nt: TGTGCCAGCGGGGACAGGGTTGGCGGCAATCAGCCCCAGCATTTT; CDR3aa: CASGDRVGGNQPQHF
abundance: NA; j_gene: TRBJ1-2; v_gene: TRBV6-4; d_gene: NA; CDR3nt: TGTGCCGCTGACAGGACAGTAAGGGCTAACTATGGCTACACCTTC; CDR3aa: CAADRTVRANYGYTF
abundance: NA; j_gene: TRBJ1-2; v_gene: TRBV6-5; d_gene: NA; CDR3nt: TGTGCCAGCAGTTATCAATACAGGGAGTATGGCTACACCTTC; CDR3aa: CASSYQYREYGYTF
abundance: few; j_gene: TRBJ1-1; v_gene: TRBV10-2; d_gene: TRBD1; CDR3nt: TGCGCCAGCAACCCGGGACAGACGGCTCGGGGTCACACTGAAGCTTTCTTT; CDR3aa: CASNPGQTARGHTEAFF
abundance: NA; j_gene: TRBJ1-1; v_gene: TRBV6-1; d_gene: NA; CDR3nt: TGTGCCAGCAGTGAAGGGGCAGCTATGAACACTGAAGCTTTCTTT; CDR3aa: CASSEGAAMNTEAFF
abundance: NA; j_gene: TRBJ1-6; v_gene: TRBV2; d_gene: NA; CDR3nt: TGTGCCGCCCAGGGTGTGTATTCACCCCTCCACTTT; CDR3aa: CAAQGVYSPLHF
abundance: NA; j_gene: TRBJ2-7; v_gene: TRBV11-3; d_gene: TRBD1; CDR3nt: TGTGCCAGCAGCTTTCGGGACAGAGGCGAGCAGTACTTC; CDR3aa: CASSFRDRGEQYF
abundance: NA; j_gene: TRBJ1-2; v_gene: TRBV30; d_gene: TRBD1; CDR3nt: TGTGCCTGGAGTGTACGACAGGGGGCGAGCTACACCTTC; CDR3aa: CAWSVRQGASYTF
abundance: few; j_gene: TRBJ2-7; v_gene: TRBV2; d_gene: TRBD2; CDR3nt: TGTGCCAGCAGGTCCGGGACTAGCGGGGCTTTTAGCTCCTACGAGCAGTACTTC; CDR3aa: CASRSGTSGAFSSYEQYF
abundance: NA; j_gene: TRBJ2-3; v_gene: TRBV7-9; d_gene: TRBD1; CDR3nt: TGTGCCAGCAGCCCAGGACAGGGGGATGCAGATACGCAGTATTTT; CDR3aa: CASSPGQGDADTQYF
abundance: NA; j_gene: TRBJ2-2; v_gene: TRBV27; d_gene: NA; CDR3nt: TGTGCCAGCAGTACTACTAGCTTGAACACCGGGGAGCTGTTTTTT; CDR3aa: CASSTTSLNTGELFF
abundance: NA; j_gene: TRBJ1-2; v_gene: TRBV4-1; d_gene: TRBD1; CDR3nt: TGCGCCAGCAGCCAACCGGGACAGGGTTTGAAGGGCTACACCTTC; CDR3aa: CASSQPGQGLKGYTF
abundance: NA; j_gene: TRBJ2-3; v_gene: TRBV20-1; d_gene: NA; CDR3nt: TGCATTGCCCCTTTGGCTGATACGCAGTATTTT; CDR3aa: CIAPLADTQYF
abundance: NA; j_gene: TRBJ1-2; v_gene: TRBV4-2; d_gene: NA; CDR3nt: TGTGCCAGCAGCCAGTCGCCTAACGGGGGAAGGAATGGCTACACCTTC; CDR3aa: CASSQSPNGGRNGYTF
abundance: NA; j_gene: TRBJ2-7; v_gene: TRBV30; d_gene: NA; CDR3nt: TGTGCCTGGAGTGTAACTAACGAGCAGTACTTC; CDR3aa: CAWSVTNEQYF